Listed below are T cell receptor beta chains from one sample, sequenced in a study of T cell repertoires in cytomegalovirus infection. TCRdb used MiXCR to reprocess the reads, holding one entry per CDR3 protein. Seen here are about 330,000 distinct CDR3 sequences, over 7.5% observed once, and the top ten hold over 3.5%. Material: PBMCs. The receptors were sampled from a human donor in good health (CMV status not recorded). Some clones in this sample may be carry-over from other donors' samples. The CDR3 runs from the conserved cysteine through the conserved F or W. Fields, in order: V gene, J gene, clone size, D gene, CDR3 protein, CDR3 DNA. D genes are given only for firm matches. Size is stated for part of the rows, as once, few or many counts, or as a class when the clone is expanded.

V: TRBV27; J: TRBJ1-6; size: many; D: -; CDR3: CASSPRKTGSPLHF; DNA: TGTGCCAGCAGTCCCAGGAAAACAGGGTCACCCCTCCACTTT
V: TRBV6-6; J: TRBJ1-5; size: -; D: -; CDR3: CASSYSVTGSDQPQHF; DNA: TGTGCCAGCAGTTACTCCGTAACAGGGTCCGATCAGCCCCAGCATTTT
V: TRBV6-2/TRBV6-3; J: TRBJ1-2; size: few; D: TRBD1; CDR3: CASGRRIDRGGYTF; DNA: TGTGCCAGCGGAAGACGTATCGACAGGGGTGGCTACACCTTC
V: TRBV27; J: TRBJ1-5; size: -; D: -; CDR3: CASRPPGDYQPQHF; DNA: TGTGCCAGCAGACCTCCCGGGGACTATCAGCCCCAGCATTTT
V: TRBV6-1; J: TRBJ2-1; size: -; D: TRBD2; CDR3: CASSGLAGGQVEQFF; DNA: TGTGCCAGCAGTGGTCTAGCGGGAGGCCAAGTTGAGCAGTTCTTC
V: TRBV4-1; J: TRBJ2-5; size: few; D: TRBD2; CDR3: CASSQVTGGALPQETQYF; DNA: TGCGCCAGCAGCCAAGTTACGGGGGGGGCCCTCCCCCAAGAGACCCAGTACTTC
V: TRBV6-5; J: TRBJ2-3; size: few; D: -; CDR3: CASSKLGGITDTQYF; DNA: TGTGCCAGCAGTAAACTAGGCGGGATCACAGATACGCAGTATTTT
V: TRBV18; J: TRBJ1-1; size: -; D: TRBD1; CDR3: CASSPWQGAGTEAFF; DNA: TGTGCCAGCTCACCATGGCAGGGGGCAGGCACTGAAGCTTTCTTT
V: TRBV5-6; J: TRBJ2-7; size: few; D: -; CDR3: CASSHGRSSYEQYF; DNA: TGTGCCAGCAGCCACGGACGGAGCTCCTACGAGCAGTACTTC
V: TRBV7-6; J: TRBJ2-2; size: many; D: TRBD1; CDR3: CASSLASRGYGELFF; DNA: TGTGCCAGCAGCTTAGCTTCCAGGGGGTACGGGGAGCTGTTTTTT
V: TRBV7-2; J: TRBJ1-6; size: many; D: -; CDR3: CASSPIPNNSPLHF; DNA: TGTGCCAGCAGTCCTATACCGAATAATTCACCCCTCCACTTT
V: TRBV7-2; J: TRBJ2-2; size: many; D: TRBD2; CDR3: CASSATRTSGTSGELFF; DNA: TGTGCCAGCAGCGCAACTAGGACTAGCGGTACAAGTGGGGAGCTGTTTTTT
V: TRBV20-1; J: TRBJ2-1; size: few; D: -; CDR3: CSAWGPSSYNEQFF; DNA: TGCAGTGCTTGGGGGCCCAGCTCCTACAATGAGCAGTTCTTC
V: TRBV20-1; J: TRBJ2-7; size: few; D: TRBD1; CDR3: CSARDDRESYEQYF; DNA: TGCAGTGCTAGAGATGACAGGGAGTCCTACGAGCAGTACTTC
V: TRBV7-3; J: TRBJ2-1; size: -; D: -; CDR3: CASSPRSGTLSFF; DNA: TGTGCCAGCAGCCCCCGCTCCGGGACCCTATCGTTCTTC
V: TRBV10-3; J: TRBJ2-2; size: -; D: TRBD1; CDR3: CAITRGGFNTGELFF; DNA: TGTGCCATCACCCGAGGGGGCTTTAACACCGGGGAGCTGTTTTTT
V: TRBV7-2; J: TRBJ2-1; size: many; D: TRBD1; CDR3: CASSPTGSAYEQFF; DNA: TGTGCCAGCAGCCCGACAGGGTCCGCGTATGAGCAGTTCTTC
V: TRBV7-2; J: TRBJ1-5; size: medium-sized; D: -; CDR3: CASSLVGGPSNQPQHF; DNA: TGTGCCAGCAGCTTAGTAGGGGGGCCGAGCAATCAGCCCCAGCATTTT
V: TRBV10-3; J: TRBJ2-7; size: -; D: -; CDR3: CAISESGAPLRYEQYF; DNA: TGTGCCATCAGTGAGTCGGGCGCCCCCCTCCGCTACGAGCAGTACTTC
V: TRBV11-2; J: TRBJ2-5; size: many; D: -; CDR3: CASSLREGVAAETQYF; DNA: TGTGCCAGCAGCTTAAGGGAGGGGGTGGCGGCAGAGACCCAGTACTTC
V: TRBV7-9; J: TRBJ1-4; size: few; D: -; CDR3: CASSLVEKLFF; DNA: TGTGCCAGCAGCTTAGTCGAAAAACTGTTTTTT
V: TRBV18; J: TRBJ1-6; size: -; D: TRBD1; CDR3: CASQKTGDYNSPLHF; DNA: TGTGCCAGCCAGAAGACAGGGGATTATAATTCACCCCTCCACTTT
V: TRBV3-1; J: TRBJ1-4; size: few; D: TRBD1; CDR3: CASRQGAATNEKLFF; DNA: TGTGCCAGCAGACAGGGGGCCGCAACTAATGAAAAACTGTTTTTT
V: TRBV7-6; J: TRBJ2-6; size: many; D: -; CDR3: CASSLSFSGANVLTF; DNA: TGTGCCAGCAGCTTAAGTTTCTCTGGGGCCAACGTCCTGACTTTC
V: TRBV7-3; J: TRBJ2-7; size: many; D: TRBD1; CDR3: CASSPGTGGDEQYF; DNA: TGTGCCAGCAGCCCCGGGACAGGGGGCGACGAGCAGTACTTC
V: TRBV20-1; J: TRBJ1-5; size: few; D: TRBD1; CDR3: CSASGFPTGTWNQPQHF; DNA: TGCAGTGCTAGTGGTTTCCCGACAGGGACATGGAATCAGCCCCAGCATTTT
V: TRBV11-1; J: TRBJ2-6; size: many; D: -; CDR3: CASTPSRGQVSGANVLTF; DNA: TGTGCCAGCACGCCGAGTCGGGGGCAGGTATCTGGGGCCAACGTCCTGACTTTC
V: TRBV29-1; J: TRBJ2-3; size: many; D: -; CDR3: CSVETRSAHDTQYF; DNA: TGCAGCGTTGAAACGCGATCCGCCCACGATACGCAGTATTTT
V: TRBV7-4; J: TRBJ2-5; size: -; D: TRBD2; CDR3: CASSPRTSGVQETQYF; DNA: TGTGCCAGCAGCCCCCGGACTAGCGGGGTCCAAGAGACCCAGTACTTC
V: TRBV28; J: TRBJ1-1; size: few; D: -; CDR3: CASGQANTEAFF; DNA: TGTGCCAGCGGCCAGGCGAACACTGAAGCTTTCTTT
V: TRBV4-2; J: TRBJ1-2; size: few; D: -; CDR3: CASSQDLTSNYGYTF; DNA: TGTGCCAGCAGCCAAGATTTGACGTCTAACTATGGCTACACCTTC
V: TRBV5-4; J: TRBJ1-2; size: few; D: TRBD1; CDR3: CASSRDRAQGRTDGYTF; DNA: TGTGCCAGCAGCCGAGACAGGGCCCAAGGAAGGACGGATGGCTACACCTTC
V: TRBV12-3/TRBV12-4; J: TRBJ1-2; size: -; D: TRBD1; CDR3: CASSTGEYTF; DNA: TGTGCCAGCAGTACAGGGGAGTACACCTTC
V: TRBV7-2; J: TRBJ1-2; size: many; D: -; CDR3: CASSLQGAEGYTF; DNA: TGTGCCAGCAGCTTACAGGGCGCGGAGGGCTACACCTTC
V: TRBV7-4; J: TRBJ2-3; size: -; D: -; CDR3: CASSPMCSRTDTQYF; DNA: TGTGCCAGCAGCCCGATGTGTTCCCGCACAGATACGCAGTATTTT
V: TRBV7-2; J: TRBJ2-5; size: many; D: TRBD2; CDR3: CASSLSSGGGGETQYF; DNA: TGTGCCAGCAGCTTATCTAGCGGGGGGGGAGGAGAGACCCAGTACTTC
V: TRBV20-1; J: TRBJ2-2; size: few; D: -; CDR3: CSARVPVGAGELFF; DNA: TGCAGTGCTAGAGTACCGGTGGGGGCCGGGGAGCTGTTTTTT
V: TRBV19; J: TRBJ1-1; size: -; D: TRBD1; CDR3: CASYDRGNTEAFF; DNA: TGTGCCAGTTACGACAGGGGGAACACTGAAGCTTTCTTT
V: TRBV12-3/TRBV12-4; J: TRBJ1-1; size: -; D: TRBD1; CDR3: CASSFGTDNTEAFF; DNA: TGTGCCAGCAGTTTTGGGACAGACAACACTGAAGCTTTCTTT
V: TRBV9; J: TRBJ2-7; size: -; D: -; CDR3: CASSVAGKGEQYF; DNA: TGTGCCAGCAGCGTAGCAGGGAAAGGTGAGCAGTACTTC
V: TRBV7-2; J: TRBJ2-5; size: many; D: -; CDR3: CASSLAPTQETQYF; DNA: TGTGCCAGCAGCTTAGCCCCGACACAGGAGACCCAGTACTTC
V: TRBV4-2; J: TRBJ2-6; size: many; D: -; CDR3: CASSQDMGSGANVLTF; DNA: TGTGCCAGCAGCCAAGATATGGGGTCTGGGGCCAACGTCCTGACTTTC
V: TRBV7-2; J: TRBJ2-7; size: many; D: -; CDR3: CASSSNTGFSYEQYF; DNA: TGTGCCAGCAGCTCCAACACAGGGTTCTCCTACGAGCAGTACTTC
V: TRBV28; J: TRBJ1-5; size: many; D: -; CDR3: CASRDGHYSNQPQHF; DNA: TGTGCCAGCAGAGATGGACACTATAGCAATCAGCCCCAGCATTTT